This T cell receptor beta chain was captured by sequencing in a study of patients and donors after allogeneic stem cell transplantation. Via MiXCR, TCRdb re-called the RT-PCR reads, giving one row per CDR3 protein. Altogether approximately 140,000 distinct CDR3 sequences are present, roughly 35% being singletons, with the ten largest covering approximately 50%. Germline CDR1 reads LNHDA; CDR2 reads SQIVND (reference sequence). With 5 bases removed from V and 2 bases from J, the gap between germline ends came to 18 bases. The CDR3 consists of 16 residues. The material sequenced was blood, either unsorted or a sorted T cell fraction (not recorded which). The receptor was isolated from a human donor who was either an allogeneic HSCT recipient or a stem cell or donor lymphocyte infusion donor (not recorded which). It is not recorded whose cells these are; they may come from a transplant donor. The chain couples TRBV19 to TRBJ1-1; unclear D gene. CDR3 protein: CASSSRRQVRNTEAFF. The CDR3 DNA follows: TGTGCCAGTAGTTCCCGACGGCAAGTTCGAAACACTGAAGCTTTCTTT.